The sequence of this TCR beta chain was determined in a study of cytomegalovirus exposure and HLA in healthy donors. Overall study context: Unique TCRs numbering roughly 80 million, obtained from HLA-typed donors, made up an early data release.

The CDR3 is made up of 12 amino acids. In germline, CDR1 is SNHLY, CDR2 FYNNEI. With 60 Vbeta and 13 Jbeta primers, the PCR was carried out. Profiled with immunoSEQ multiplex PCR; TCRdb holds only in-frame clones, not every one. The repertoire table contains 65,000 to 95,000 clones. V is TRBV2 and J is TRBJ2-5; no clear D. The J call may be in error: the DNA end matches TRBJ2-7 better. The receptor's source is a woman aged 55-69 years in good health and CMV-seronegative. Input material: PBMCs. This chain's CDR3 is CASSEFPYEQYF. For the CDR3, the DNA is TGTGCCAGCAGTGAATTTCCCTACGAGCAGTACTTC.